Listed below are T cell receptor beta chains from one sample, sequenced in a study of cytomegalovirus exposure and HLA in healthy donors. Data came from immunoSEQ multiplex PCR; TCRdb stores just in-frame clones and leaves some out. This table has about 140,000 clones, approximately 70% appearing once. Material for sequencing was PBMCs. These receptors were collected from a woman in her twenties or thirties in good health and CMV-seronegative. Both conserved end residues are part of each CDR3. D genes are given only for firm matches. Only part of the rows carry a size: once, few, many, or a class if the clone is expanded.

j_call,d_call,clone_size,v_call,cdr3_nt,cdr3_aa
TRBJ2-3,NA,once,TRBV29-1,TGCAGCGTTGGGGGTAGGGAGGGCACAGATACGCAGTATTTT,CSVGGREGTDTQYF
TRBJ2-7,TRBD2,NA,TRBV5-1,TGCGCCAGCAGCTTGAGAACTAGCGGGACATCCACTGCCTACGAGCAGTACTTC,CASSLRTSGTSTAYEQYF
TRBJ1-2,NA,NA,TRBV18,TGTGCCAGCTCACCTTTCTCCTCGGTCGGGAACTATGGCTACACCTTC,CASSPFSSVGNYGYTF
TRBJ1-3,NA,NA,TRBV5-4,TGTGCCAGCAGCTTCGGAGTGTCCGGAAACACCATATATTTT,CASSFGVSGNTIYF
TRBJ1-3,TRBD1,NA,TRBV5-8,TGTGCCAGCAGCGGCCGGGACAGGGATTCTGGAAACACCATATATTTT,CASSGRDRDSGNTIYF
TRBJ2-7,NA,NA,TRBV28,TGTGCCACCAAGACAGGCTCCTACGAGCAGTACTTC,CATKTGSYEQYF
TRBJ2-1,TRBD2,NA,TRBV9,TGTGCCAGCAGCTCGGGACTAGCGGGAGGAGATGAGCAGTTCTTC,CASSSGLAGGDEQFF
TRBJ1-1,NA,once,TRBV5-6,TGTGCCAGCAGCTCCGGACAGTTTAAGGCTTTCTTT,CASSSGQFKAFF
TRBJ2-7,NA,once,TRBV30,TGTGCCTGGAGTGTAGTAGCGAACGAGCAGTACTTC,CAWSVVANEQYF
TRBJ2-1,TRBD2,NA,TRBV11-2,TGTGCCAGCAGCTTTTCGGCGGGAGTCAGTTTTGAGCAGTTCTTC,CASSFSAGVSFEQFF
TRBJ2-5,TRBD2,few,TRBV11-1,TGTGCCAGCAGCTTGGCGGGAGCAGAGACCCAGTACTTC,CASSLAGAETQYF
TRBJ2-3,TRBD1,NA,TRBV6-1,TGTGCCAGCAGTGGGGGACAGGGGGCAGATACGCAGTATTTT,CASSGGQGADTQYF
TRBJ1-2,NA,NA,TRBV6-1,TGTACCAGCAGTGTAACAGGGCCCCCCCTAGCCTATGGCTACACCTTC,CTSSVTGPPLAYGYTF
TRBJ1-2,NA,NA,TRBV10-3,TGTGCCATCAGTGAGTCGACCGACAGGCCGAACGGCTACACCTTC,CAISESTDRPNGYTF
TRBJ1-2,NA,NA,TRBV6-5,TGTGCCAGCACCGACTATGGCTACACCTTC,CASTDYGYTF
TRBJ1-2,NA,NA,TRBV5-4,TGTGCCAGCAGTCCCGAAGTGGGGGGTGGAGGCTACACCTTC,CASSPEVGGGGYTF
TRBJ2-6,NA,NA,TRBV10-3,TGTGCCATCAGTAGGACCCCGGGTAGCGGAGGCTCTCTGGCCAACGTCCTGACTTTC,CAISRTPGSGGSLANVLTF
TRBJ1-4,NA,once,TRBV2,TGTGCCAGCAGTGAATCTGATGGCAGGGGAAAACTGTTTTTT,CASSESDGRGKLFF
TRBJ2-3,TRBD2,NA,TRBV7-3,TGTGCCAGCAGCTTTAGCGGGGGAACAGATACGCAGTATTTT,CASSFSGGTDTQYF
TRBJ2-1,NA,NA,TRBV30,TGTGCCTGGATCCCGGGAGACAATGAGCAGTTCTTC,CAWIPGDNEQFF
TRBJ2-5,NA,NA,TRBV7-2,TGTGCCAGCAGCTTAGGTTATAGCTCATCGGGAGAGACCCAGTACTTC,CASSLGYSSSGETQYF
TRBJ1-2,TRBD1,NA,TRBV28,TGTGCCAGCAGTTCCGGGACAGGGGTAACAGGGGCACATGGCTACACCTTC,CASSSGTGVTGAHGYTF
TRBJ1-1,NA,NA,TRBV6-5,TGTGCCAGCAGTAGACTAGTGACGGCTGAAGCTTTCTTT,CASSRLVTAEAFF
TRBJ1-2,TRBD1,few,TRBV30,TGTGCCTGGGGGACAGGCTATGGCTACACCTTC,CAWGTGYGYTF
TRBJ1-1,NA,NA,TRBV7-6,TGTGCCAGCAGCCAGACAGGTATCGAAGCTTTCTTT,CASSQTGIEAFF
TRBJ1-2,NA,NA,TRBV29-1,TGCAGCGTTGACCCGACAGGAGATGGCTACACCTTC,CSVDPTGDGYTF
TRBJ2-3,NA,NA,TRBV6-1,TGTGCCAGCAGTTCCGGAGGGGGCACGCAGTATTTT,CASSSGGGTQYF
TRBJ1-1,NA,few,TRBV7-2,TGTGCCAGCAGCTTATTTAACAGGCCAAACACTGAAGCTTTCTTT,CASSLFNRPNTEAFF
TRBJ1-3,NA,once,TRBV4-2,TGTGCCAGCAGCCAAGGCGACTCTGGAAACACCATATATTTT,CASSQGDSGNTIYF
TRBJ2-1,NA,NA,TRBV2,TGTGCCAGCACCCGACAGGACTCCTACAATGAGCAGTTCTTC,CASTRQDSYNEQFF
TRBJ1-2,NA,NA,TRBV2,TGTGCCAGCAGCCCGGTTCGACAGCCCTCCTATGGCTACACCTTC,CASSPVRQPSYGYTF
TRBJ1-5,NA,NA,TRBV19,TGTGCCAGTAGTATGTGGACAGACGGTCAGCCCCAGCATTTT,CASSMWTDGQPQHF
TRBJ2-3,NA,NA,TRBV2,TGTGCCAGCAGTGAAATAGCGTGGGCGTCAGATACGCAGTATTTT,CASSEIAWASDTQYF
TRBJ2-6,NA,NA,TRBV5-8,TGTGCCAGCAGCATTTCGCCAGGGCCTGGGGCCAACGTCCTGACTTTC,CASSISPGPGANVLTF
TRBJ1-5,TRBD1,NA,TRBV10-3,TGTGCCATCAGGGCTGCCGCCGGGACAGGGGATCAGCCCCAGCATTTT,CAIRAAAGTGDQPQHF
TRBJ1-1,TRBD1,NA,TRBV4-1,TGCGCCAGCAGCGAAGAGGGACAGAGCTGCGCGGCTTTCTTT,CASSEEGQSCAAFF
TRBJ2-7,NA,NA,TRBV27,TGTGCCAGCAGTCTGAGGGGGAGCCCCTACGAGCAGTACTTC,CASSLRGSPYEQYF
TRBJ1-5,TRBD1,NA,TRBV6-5,TGTGCCACCGCAGTCACAGGGGGGCATCAGCCCCAGCATTTT,CATAVTGGHQPQHF
TRBJ2-2,TRBD2,once,TRBV7-3,TGTGCCAGCAGAACTAGCGGGAACACCGGGGAGCTGTTTTTT,CASRTSGNTGELFF
TRBJ1-5,NA,few,TRBV19,TGTGCCAGTAGTTTGTCCGGGTATAGGCAGCCCCAGCATTTT,CASSLSGYRQPQHF
TRBJ2-3,TRBD2,few,TRBV6-5,TGTGCCAGCCGTTTCAGCGGGGGGAGGACAGATACGCAGTATTTT,CASRFSGGRTDTQYF
TRBJ2-2,TRBD2,NA,TRBV19,TGTGCCAGTATTGGGGGGGGACTAGCGTACACCGGGGAGCTGTTTTTT,CASIGGGLAYTGELFF
TRBJ2-5,TRBD2,few,TRBV7-2,TGTGCCAGCAGCTCCTTCCCTAGGGGCAGGGAGGGAGAGACCCAGTACTTC,CASSSFPRGREGETQYF
TRBJ1-2,TRBD1,NA,TRBV7-9,TGTGCCAGCAGCTTAGCGGGACAGCCTAACTATGGCTACACCTTC,CASSLAGQPNYGYTF
TRBJ2-1,TRBD2,NA,TRBV29-1,TGCAGCGTTGGGCCTAGCGGGGGCTGGGAGGGCTTCAATGAGCAGTTCTTC,CSVGPSGGWEGFNEQFF
TRBJ1-1,TRBD1,NA,TRBV7-3,TGTGCCAGCAGCAGGACAGGGGGGTATGTCACTGAAGCTTTCTTT,CASSRTGGYVTEAFF
TRBJ1-1,TRBD1,NA,TRBV7-9,TGTGCCAGCAGCCCCGGACAGGACTCCACCAGAGCTTTCTTT,CASSPGQDSTRAFF
TRBJ2-3,TRBD2,NA,TRBV27,TGTGCCAGCAGTCAGTCCGGGACTAGGGGATCCGATACGCAGTATTTT,CASSQSGTRGSDTQYF
TRBJ1-2,NA,NA,TRBV21-1,TGTGCCAGCAGCAAAGATGGGCCCTACGTTATCGGGATTAACTATGGCTACACCTTC,CASSKDGPYVIGINYGYTF
TRBJ2-5,NA,NA,TRBV21-1,TGTGCCCGCTCAGGCCTACGTCAAGAGACCCAGTACTTC,CARSGLRQETQYF
TRBJ2-5,TRBD2,NA,TRBV6-5,TGTGCCAGTAGCCTTAGCGGGGAGACCCAGTACTTC,CASSLSGETQYF
TRBJ2-6,NA,NA,TRBV5-4,TGTGCCAGCAGCTTGGCTGCAGGGAAGTTCTCTGGGGCCAACGTCCTGACTTTC,CASSLAAGKFSGANVLTF
TRBJ1-3,TRBD1,NA,TRBV18,TGTGCCAGCTCAACGGGACAGGGATTTTTGGTGAGAAGAAACACCATATATTTT,CASSTGQGFLVRRNTIYF
TRBJ1-1,TRBD1,few,TRBV28,TGTGCCAGCGAGCAAGGACAGGGGACCACTGAAGCTTTCTTT,CASEQGQGTTEAFF
TRBJ2-1,TRBD2,NA,TRBV19,TGTGCCAGTAGTATGCGCCTTACTAGCGGGAGGGCCAGGAATGAGCAGTTCTTC,CASSMRLTSGRARNEQFF